This T cell receptor (beta chain) appears in the sequencing data of a study of blood T cell repertoires in COVID-19. Study context: PBMCs, B-cell-depleted T cells, or T cells were the source of the cDNA or gDNA that made up the material.

The authors' processing: Reference gene primer amplification yielded estimated nucleated cell counts. TCRdb's table, derived via immunoSEQ multiplex PCR, lists solely in-frame clones and lacks some. V, J and clone size are those of that table, while D and trimming were read from the DNA. This table has around 170,000 clones, about 82% appearing once. Germline lookup yields CDR1 LNHDA and CDR2 SQIVND (reference sequence). The J segment lost 4 bases and the V segment lost 6 bases, leaving 3 bases of the junction unmatched. This CDR3 has 13 amino acids. Sequenced input: peripheral blood. The V call is TRBV19, the J call TRBJ2-5; TRBD2 aligns across 9 bases. The source is a man between 65 and 80 years old with active or convalescent COVID-19. This CDR3 reads CASRPSGVETQYF. The CDR3 DNA sequence: TGTGCCAGTAGGCCTAGCGGGGTAGAGACCCAGTACTTC.